Sequencing of this T cell receptor beta chain was carried out in a study of cytomegalovirus exposure and HLA in healthy donors. Study context: Some 180 million T cells yielded fewer than 120 million unique TCR beta sequences in earlier analysis.

The PCR contained 60 Vbeta and 13 Jbeta primers. Profiled with immunoSEQ multiplex PCR; TCRdb holds only in-frame clones, not every one. The table shows about 210,000 clones, with about 76% occurring only once. Study-level points and caveats: According to reports, the classifier identified cytomegalovirus status with high specificity and sensitivity.

In germline, CDR1 is KGHSH, CDR2 LQKENI. J gave up 0 bases and V 3 bases, and 2 bases lay outside the gene matches. CDR3 length: 14 residues. With respect to this clone: What it binds is not known.

This chain joins TRBV18 and TRBJ2-7; 7 bases are shared with TRBD2. The clonotype was recovered from a male donor in good health and CMV-seropositive. The sequencing input was PBMCs. CDR3 nucleotides: TGTGCCAGCTCACCCGGGACTACCTCCTACGAGCAGTACTTC. It encodes CASSPGTTSYEQYF.